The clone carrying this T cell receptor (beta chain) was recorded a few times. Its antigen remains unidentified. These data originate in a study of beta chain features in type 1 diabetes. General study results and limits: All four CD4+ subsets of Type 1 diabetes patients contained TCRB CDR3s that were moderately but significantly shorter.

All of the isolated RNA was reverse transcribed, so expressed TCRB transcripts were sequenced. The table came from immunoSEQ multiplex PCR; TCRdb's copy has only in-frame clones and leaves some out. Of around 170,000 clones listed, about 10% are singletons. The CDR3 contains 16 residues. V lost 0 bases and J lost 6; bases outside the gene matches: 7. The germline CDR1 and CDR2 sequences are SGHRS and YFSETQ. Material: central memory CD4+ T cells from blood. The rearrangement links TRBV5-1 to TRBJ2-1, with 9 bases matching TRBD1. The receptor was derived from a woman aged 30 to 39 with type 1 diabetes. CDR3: CASSLGLGQGSNEQFF. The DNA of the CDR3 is TGCGCCAGCAGCTTGGGATTGGGACAGGGAAGCAATGAGCAGTTCTTC.